The source of this TCR beta chain is a study of cytomegalovirus exposure and HLA in healthy donors. Study at large: Most genotyped donors, approximately 77% of 300 to 400, had Caucasian-associated genetic ancestry. Study-level points and caveats: Sequencing likely generated an artifact that appeared as a cluster of highly shared sequence variants. Later examination showed HLA-associated TCR beta chains had greater clonal expansion than equally common others.

CDR1 is LNHDA, CDR2 SQIVND, per germline (reference sequence). The germline V and J ends were trimmed by 4 bases and 5 bases, with 15 bases remaining between them. The CDR3 has 14 residues. PCR primers comprised 60 Vbeta and 13 Jbeta primers. The repertoire was sequenced with immunoSEQ multiplex PCR; TCRdb's copy has only in-frame clones and lacks some. The sample lists about 110,000 clones, over 60% seen once, with over 10% in the top ten. Comments on this clone: Its antigen is undetermined.

This rearrangement joins TRBV19 to TRBJ2-7, with D possibly being TRBD1 (5 bases). The sequence was obtained from a man younger than 45 in good health and CMV-seropositive. The sequencing sample was made of PBMCs. CDR3 nucleotides: TGTGCCAGTAGTAGTCCCAGGGATGGGGACGAGCAGTACTTC. Encoded protein: CASSSPRDGDEQYF.